This T cell receptor (beta chain) was sequenced for a study of tumor and adjacent non-tumor tissue in lung cancer. As for the study in general: Patients comprised roughly 12 adenocarcinoma, a couple of squamous cell carcinoma and 1 small cell lung cancer.

Germline V gives CDR1 SGHNT, CDR2 YENEEA. CDR3 length: 12 amino acids. General study findings and limits: Shorter survival was associated with higher TCR diversity in tumors.

Comment on this clonotype: Its antigen is as yet unknown. An end of the junction does not agree with germline; a read error may underlie this.

Three rounds of nested PCR, following a modified ARM-PCR protocol, produced the TCRbeta library. MiXCR, applied by TCRdb to the multiplex PCR reads, yields one record per CDR3 protein. The data show tens of thousands of distinct CDR3 sequences, with roughly 66% seen just once and 15% to 20% held by the top ten. This sample's RNA came from whole unsorted tissue. The rearrangement uses TRBV11-3 and TRBJ2-3, with D possibly TRBD1 on 5 matching bases. This receptor was obtained from a man aged 55 to 70 with non-small cell lung cancer. The source material was lung tumor tissue. The CDR3 DNA is TGTGCCAGCAGCTTAGATACAGGTACGCAGTATTTT. It codes for CASSLDTGTQYF.